Below, one TCR beta chain is given with its context. What it binds is unknown. The data originate from a study of long-term antiretroviral therapy in people with HIV. The overall study: The 2015 recommendation for immediate ART came about a decade after the earliest samples. General study findings and limits: Those clones which expanded before ART made up the dominant part of the repertoire at all time points. Patients on ART gained diversity, which nonetheless stayed below transplant donor controls.

Run at survey level, the immunoSEQ assay was version v3.0. Here immunoSEQ multiplex PCR was the method, and the copy in TCRdb shows in-frame clones only, minus some. The table records more than 15,000 clones, approximately 78% of them present only once. At minimum, one pre-ART and two post-ART PBMC samples were obtained from each donor. This CDR3 is built from 15 residues. Germline values: CDR1 SGHVS, CDR2 FNYEAQ. The V gene lost 0 bases and the J gene lost 9 bases, with 15 bases spanning the gap. This chain connects TRBV7-6 to TRBJ1-5; D call uncertain. Sequencing was performed on unsorted PBMCs, taken 0.3 years after starting antiretroviral therapy. This clonotype was obtained from a man aged 18 to 29 with HIV. The CDR3 here is CASSLAESYQGPQHF. The DNA of the CDR3 is TGTGCCAGCAGCTTAGCGGAGTCATACCAAGGGCCCCAGCATTTT.